This passage covers 9 T cell receptor beta chains from one sample sequenced in a study of spatial heterogeneity in lung cancer. The study's findings and limits: Tumors with more nonsynonymous mutations had more expanded intratumoral alpha and beta TCRs.

What these receptors recognize is not known. Time point in this sample: sample taken at primary tumor resection. A single record per CDR3 protein comes from TCRdb applying MiXCR to the 5' RACE reads. The table has 7,000 to 8,000 distinct CDR3 sequences, approximately 7.8% seen once. The material sequenced was lung tumor tissue, taken at surgery. Receptors were obtained from a male donor with early-stage non-small cell lung cancer.

This clonotype was observed at least ten times. Found in a library prepared for alpha chains, this beta chain is an off-target read, and its abundance has little meaning. The chain is built from TRBV7-2 and TRBJ1-4; TRBD1 is a possible D gene (5 bases). CDR1 and CDR2 (germline): SGHTA, FQGNSA. This CDR3 contains 16 residues. V shed 5 bases and J shed 7 bases, with 20 bases lying between them. CDR3 amino acids: CASSRGTLLSGEKLFF. The DNA of the CDR3 is TGTGCCAGCAGCCGTGGGACGCTACTGTCGGGTGAAAAACTGTTTTTT. The variable domain in full, completed from reference TRBV7-2 and TRBJ1-4, reads GAGVSQSPSNKVTEKGKDVELRCDPISGHTALYWYRQSLGQGLEFLIYFQGNSAPDKSGLPSDRFSAERTGGSVSTLTIQRTQQEDSAVYLCASSRGTLLSGEKLFFGSGTQLSVL.

Judged by abundance, this clonotype is medium-sized. With the library built for alpha chains, this beta chain is off target and its frequency is not meaningful. This rearrangement joins TRBV3-1 to TRBJ2-7; D perhaps matches TRBD2 (6 bases). Germline lookup yields CDR1 LGHDT and CDR2 YNNKEL (reference sequence). The CDR3 runs 15 residues. V dropped 4 bases and J dropped 4 bases, with 17 bases sitting between them. DNA for the CDR3: TGTGCCAGCAGCCCCACTGCGCGGGGCATTTACGAGCAGTACTTC. Amino acid sequence: CASSPTARGIYEQYF.

Remarks on this clonotype: This beta chain slipped into a library made for alpha chains as a stray read, so its size is not meaningful. J is TRBJ1-5 and V is TRBV25-1, with D unclear. Trimming took off 5 bases at V and 1 base at J, with 6 bases between the two ends. Germline CDR1 reads MGHDK; CDR2 reads SYGVNS. This CDR3 spans 13 amino acids. Written as DNA, the CDR3 is TGTGCCAGCAGTTCCGACAGCAATCAGCCCCAGCATTTT. Translated, it gives CASSSDSNQPQHF.

This clonotype qualifies as medium-sized. This beta chain is an unintended read in a library built for alpha chains; its size means little. The chain uses TRBV5-4 and TRBJ2-5; the D call may be TRBD1 or TRBD2 (5 bases each). Per germline, CDR1 SGHNT and CDR2 YYREEE (reference sequence). V lost 4 bases to trimming and J lost 0 bases, with 10 bases between them. CDR3 length: 14 residues. The CDR3 coding sequence is TGTGCCAGCAGCCCGGGGACGGACCAAGAGACCCAGTACTTC. This encodes CASSPGTDQETQYF.

This clonotype is medium-sized (0.01 to 0.1%). This beta chain is a stray read from a library made for alpha chains; its abundance is not meaningful. The chain uses TRBV5-4 and TRBJ2-1; 9 positions match TRBD1. This CDR3 contains 16 residues. Germline lookup yields CDR1 SGHNT and CDR2 YYREEE (reference sequence). After removal of 4 bases from V and 6 bases from J, the junction contained 11 bases not matched to a gene. For the CDR3, the DNA is TGTGCCAGCAGCGCGGACAGGGGCAAGCGTCTCAATGAGCAGTTCTTC. This sequence encodes CASSADRGKRLNEQFF.

Comments on this clonotype: Within a library made for alpha chains, this beta chain is off target, and its count is uninformative. The chain uses TRBV3-1 and TRBJ2-3; either TRBD1 or TRBD2 may supply D (6 bases each). CDR1 and CDR2 from the germline V gene are LGHDT and YNNKEL (reference sequence). V shed 4 bases and J shed 6 bases, with 14 bases lying between them. The CDR3 sequence is 14 residues long. In DNA, the CDR3 is TGTGCCAGCAGCCCGCCTGGGGGGCGCGATACGCAGTATTTT. Residues: CASSPPGGRDTQYF.

This clonotype is medium-sized within its sample. This beta chain was picked up by a library intended for alpha chains and is off target, so its count carries little meaning. This chain uses TRBV6-6 with TRBJ1-5, with 7 bases aligning to TRBD1. The ends lost 2 bases at V and 4 bases at J; junction bases unmatched: 5. The CDR3 is 15 amino acids. CDR1 is MNHNY, CDR2 SVGAGI, per germline (reference sequence). For the CDR3, the DNA is TGTGCCAGCAGTTACCCGAGGGACAGAAATCAGCCCCAGCATTTT. As protein: CASSYPRDRNQPQHF.

This clonotype is categorized as medium-sized. This beta chain lies outside the target of a library built for alpha chains; its clone size means little. V and J are TRBV7-9 and TRBJ2-5; TRBD1 matches 9 bases. V trimming: 3 bases; J trimming: 4 bases; junction bases outside the gene matches: 9. The CDR3 spans 16 residues. Germline loops: CDR1 SEHNR, CDR2 FQNEAQ (reference sequence). The CDR3 protein is CASSFSGQGGGETQYF. In nucleotides, the CDR3 is TGTGCCAGCAGCTTCTCGGGACAGGGCGGGGGAGAGACCCAGTACTTC.

This clonotype was recorded at least ten times. Since it is a stray read in a library aimed at alpha chains, this beta chain has a size that is not meaningful. The V call is TRBV20-1, the J call TRBJ1-5, with 8 nucleotides matching TRBD1. The CDR3 is 12 residues long. Germline V gene data show CDR1 as DFQATT and CDR2 as SNEGSKA (reference sequence). V gave up 6 bases and J gave up 5 bases; unmatched junction bases: 3. The chain's CDR3 is CSATTGDQPQHF. The CDR3 bases are TGCAGTGCCACGACAGGGGATCAGCCCCAGCATTTT.